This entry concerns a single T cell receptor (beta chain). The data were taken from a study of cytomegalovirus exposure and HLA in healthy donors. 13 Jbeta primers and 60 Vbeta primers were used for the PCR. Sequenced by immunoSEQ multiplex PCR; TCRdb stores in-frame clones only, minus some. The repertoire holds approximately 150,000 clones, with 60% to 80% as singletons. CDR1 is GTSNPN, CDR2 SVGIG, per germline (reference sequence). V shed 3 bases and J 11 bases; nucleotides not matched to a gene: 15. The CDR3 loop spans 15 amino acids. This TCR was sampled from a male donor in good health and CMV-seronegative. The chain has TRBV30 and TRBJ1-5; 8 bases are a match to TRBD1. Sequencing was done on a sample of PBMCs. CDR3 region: CAWSKGQGRRSAQHF. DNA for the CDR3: TGTGCCTGGAGCAAAGGACAGGGTAGACGATCAGCCCAGCATTTT.